The 6 T cell receptor beta chains below come from one sample, sequenced in a study of blood T cell repertoires in COVID-19. Sequenced by immunoSEQ multiplex PCR; TCRdb stores in-frame clones only, minus some. The sample holds approximately 330,000 clones; 89% are singletons and the top ten take about 8.4%. The sample consisted of PBMCs or T cells enriched from blood (not recorded which). The receptors here all came from a woman aged 25 to 39 who had recovered from COVID-19.

The genes are TRBV5-6 and TRBJ2-7; D is possibly TRBD1 (5 bases). The length of the CDR3 is 12 residues. V lost 4 bases, J lost 4 bases, and 9 bases lay in between. CDR1 SGHDT and CDR2 YYEEEE come from the germline V gene. The CDR3 DNA reads TGTGCCAGCAGCCCGACAGTGTACGAGCAGTACTTC. Its translation: CASSPTVYEQYF.

This chain joins TRBV29-1 and TRBJ1-4; no firm D call. Between the trimmed V and J ends, which lost 3 bases and 8 bases, there was a span of 13 bases. Germline lookup yields CDR1 SQVTM and CDR2 ANQGSEA. The CDR3 is made up of 13 amino acids. CDR3 sequence (DNA): TGCAGCGTTGAGGTCGGGATTCAGGAAAAACTGTTTTTT. Its protein product is CSVEVGIQEKLFF.

The V and J genes are TRBV4-1 and TRBJ2-3; 7 positions agree with TRBD2. In germline, CDR1 is MGHRA, CDR2 YSYEKL. The V segment lost 4 bases and the J segment 2 bases; nucleotides outside the gene matches: 9. This CDR3 is built from 16 residues. The CDR3 DNA reads as TGCGCCAGCAGCCTTTGGGCTAGCGGAACCACAGATACGCAGTATTTT. Protein: CASSLWASGTTDTQYF.

As regards this clone: Mismatch with germline at one junction end may stem from a read error. The J gene is TRBJ2-7, the V gene TRBV2; TRBD1 might be the D (6 bases). CDR3 length: 11 amino acids. The germline V gene encodes CDR1 SNHLY and CDR2 FYNNEI. This chain's CDR3 is CASSAQGRRDF. The CDR3 coding sequence is TGTGCCAGCAGTGCACAGGGTCGTAGGGACTTC.

This clone showed up just once. V and J are TRBV23-1 and TRBJ2-3, with 8 nucleotides matching TRBD1. TRBV23-1 carries the ORF label, with uncertain function. This CDR3 comprises 17 residues. V lost 0 bases, J lost 5 bases, and 10 bases stayed unmatched. The CDR3 is CASSQSGERGTGDTQYF. The CDR3 coding sequence is TGCGCCAGCAGTCAATCGGGGGAGCGAGGGACAGGAGATACGCAGTATTTT.

This clone was counted once. V gene TRBV9 combines with J gene TRBJ2-7, with D maybe TRBD2 (5 bases). The CDR3 consists of 15 residues. Trimming left V 0 bases short and J 0 bases short, with 10 bases between. Germline CDR1 is SGDLS and CDR2 is YYNGEE. The DNA of the CDR3 is TGTGCCAGCAGCGTAGGAGCTGGGAGCTCCTACGAGCAGTACTTC. This sequence encodes CASSVGAGSSYEQYF.